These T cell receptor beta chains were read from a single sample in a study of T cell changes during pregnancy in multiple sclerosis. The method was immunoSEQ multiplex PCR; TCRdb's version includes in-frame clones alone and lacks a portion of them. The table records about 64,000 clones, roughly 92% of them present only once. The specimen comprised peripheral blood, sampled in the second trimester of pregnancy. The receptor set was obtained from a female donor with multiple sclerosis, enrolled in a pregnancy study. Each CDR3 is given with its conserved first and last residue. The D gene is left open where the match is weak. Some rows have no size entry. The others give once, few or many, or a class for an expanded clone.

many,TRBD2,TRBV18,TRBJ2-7,CASSTTSGTFYEQYF,TGTGCCAGCTCAACGACTAGCGGAACATTCTACGAGCAGTACTTC
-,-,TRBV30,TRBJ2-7,CAWSVRAAARNYEQYF,TGTGCCTGGAGTGTACGAGCGGCCGCCAGAAACTACGAGCAGTACTTC
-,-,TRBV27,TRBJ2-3,CASSLYGGDTDTQYF,TGTGCCAGCAGTTTATACGGAGGGGACACAGATACGCAGTATTTT
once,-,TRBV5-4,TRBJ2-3,CASSFPGDTQYF,TGTGCCAGCAGCTTTCCGGGGGATACGCAGTATTTT
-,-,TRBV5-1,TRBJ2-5,CASSLASGAQETQYF,TGCGCCAGCAGCTTGGCATCAGGGGCACAAGAGACCCAGTACTTC
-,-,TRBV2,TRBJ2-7,CASSREGEQYF,TGTGCCAGCAGCAGGGAAGGCGAGCAGTACTTC
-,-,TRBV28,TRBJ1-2,CASSSLNYGYTF,TGTGCCAGCAGTAGTCTAAACTATGGCTACACCTTC
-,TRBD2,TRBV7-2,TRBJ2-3,CASSLALTSGRAGDTQYF,TGTGCCAGCAGCTTAGCGCTAACTAGCGGGAGGGCCGGAGATACGCAGTATTTT
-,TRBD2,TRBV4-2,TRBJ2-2,CASSQESTAAGGESGELFF,TGTGCCAGCAGCCAAGAAAGTACGGCAGCGGGAGGGGAATCCGGGGAGCTGTTTTTT
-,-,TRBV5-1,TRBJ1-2,CASSLVPGLGYYGYTF,TGCGCCAGCAGCTTGGTCCCAGGCCTGGGCTACTATGGCTACACCTTC
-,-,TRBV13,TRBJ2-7,CASSGEGHTLDYEQYF,TGTGCCAGCAGCGGAGAAGGACATACCCTCGACTACGAGCAGTACTTC
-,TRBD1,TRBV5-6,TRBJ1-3,CASSPDRVDTIYF,TGTGCCAGCAGCCCCGACAGGGTGGACACCATATATTTT
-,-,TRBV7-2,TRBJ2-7,CASSPSGTSYEQYF,TGTGCCAGCAGCCCCTCGGGGACTTCCTACGAGCAGTACTTC
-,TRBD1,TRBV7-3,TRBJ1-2,CASSLVGQRDGYTF,TGTGCCAGCAGCTTAGTGGGACAGAGGGATGGCTACACCTTC
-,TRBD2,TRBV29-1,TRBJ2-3,CSVLGASGASTDTQYF,TGCAGCGTCCTCGGGGCTAGCGGAGCTAGCACAGATACGCAGTATTTT
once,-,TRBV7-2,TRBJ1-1,CASSLGRGGTEAFF,TGTGCCAGCAGCTTAGGAAGGGGGGGCACTGAAGCTTTCTTT
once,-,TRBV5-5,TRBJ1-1,CASSGPGQSWRTEAFF,TGTGCCAGCAGCGGACCGGGACAATCTTGGAGAACTGAAGCTTTCTTT
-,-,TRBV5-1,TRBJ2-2,CASSLEQVNGELFF,TGCGCCAGCAGCTTGGAACAGGTTAACGGGGAGCTGTTTTTT
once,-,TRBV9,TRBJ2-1,CASSVLGGEQFF,TGTGCCAGCAGCGTACTAGGGGGTGAGCAGTTCTTC
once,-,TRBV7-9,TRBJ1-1,CASSSTRSWPEAFF,TGTGCCAGCAGCTCGACGAGGTCTTGGCCTGAAGCTTTCTTT
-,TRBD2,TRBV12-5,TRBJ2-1,CASGLVKLAGVQGAYNEQFF,TGTGCTAGTGGTTTGGTTAAATTAGCGGGAGTTCAGGGGGCCTACAATGAGCAGTTCTTC
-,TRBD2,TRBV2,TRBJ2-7,CASRGGGTSGRGTYEQYF,TGTGCCAGCAGGGGGGGAGGGACTAGCGGGAGGGGAACCTACGAGCAGTACTTC
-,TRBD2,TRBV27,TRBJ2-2,CASSTQTPGLALDTGELFF,TGTGCCAGCAGTACCCAAACCCCGGGACTAGCTTTGGACACCGGGGAGCTGTTTTTT
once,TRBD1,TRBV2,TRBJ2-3,CASSEEQGGGDTQYF,TGTGCCAGCAGTGAAGAACAGGGGGGCGGAGATACGCAGTATTTT
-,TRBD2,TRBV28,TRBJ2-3,CASSRTSTDTQYF,TGTGCCAGCAGTCGGACTAGTACAGATACGCAGTATTTT
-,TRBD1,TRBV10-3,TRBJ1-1,CAISVGQGASPEAFF,TGTGCCATCAGTGTGGGACAGGGGGCATCCCCTGAAGCTTTCTTT
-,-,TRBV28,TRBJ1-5,CASSLLEGSVSNQPQHF,TGTGCCAGCAGTTTACTAGAGGGCAGTGTAAGCAATCAGCCCCAGCATTTT
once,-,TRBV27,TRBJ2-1,CASSLSAPYNEQFF,TGTGCCAGCAGTTTATCGGCTCCCTACAATGAGCAGTTCTTC
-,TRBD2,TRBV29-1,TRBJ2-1,CSVDRLAGRVGDEQFF,TGCAGCGTGGACCGACTAGCGGGAAGGGTTGGGGATGAGCAGTTCTTC
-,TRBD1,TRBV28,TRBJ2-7,CASSWTGEGRTYEQYF,TGTGCCAGCAGTTGGACAGGAGAAGGAAGGACCTACGAGCAGTACTTC
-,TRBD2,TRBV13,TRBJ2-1,CASSLILAGEKNEQFF,TGTGCCAGCAGCTTAATACTAGCGGGAGAGAAGAATGAGCAGTTCTTC
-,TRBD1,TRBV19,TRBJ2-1,CATSGQAYNEQFF,TGTGCCACCTCAGGACAGGCTTACAATGAGCAGTTCTTC